The clone carrying this T cell receptor beta chain was counted between two and nine times. Its target is unknown. The TCR beta cDNA libraries contained unique molecular identifiers. TCRdb used MiXCR to reprocess the PCR reads, holding one entry per CDR3 protein. Of 500,000 to 600,000 distinct CDR3 sequences listed, roughly 40% are singletons. The CDR3 totals 14 residues. The V end was cut by 6 bases, the J end by 1 base, with 12 bases between. The data belong to a study of post-analysis software for immune sequencing data. The overall study: Both relapsing-remitting and secondary progressive multiple sclerosis featured among the disease courses, as did progressive-relapsing multiple sclerosis.

Study-level results: People with multiple sclerosis had a significantly lower normalized Chao1 diversity than controls did. Patients had higher frequencies than controls of five or six TRBV segments, including TRBV5-6, TRBV5-1 and TRBV20-1. By F measure, samples from a shared preparation batch strongly co-clustered.

The source is a girl between 10 and 17 years old with multiple sclerosis. Source material: blood. V usage is TRBV12-3 or TRBV12-4 and J usage is TRBJ1-1, with D possibly matching TRBD1 (5 bases). In DNA form, the CDR3 reads TGTGCCAGCAGCCCCTTTGGGGGGAACACTGAAGCTTTCTTT. Amino acids: CASSPFGGNTEAFF.